The clone carrying this TCR beta chain showed up many times. Its antigen is not identified. The data were taken from a study of T cells in Graves' hyperthyroidism and ophthalmopathy. Across the study: It was at initial diagnosis, before any treatment, that peripheral blood was collected.

Criteria for exclusion of patients were uncontrolled infection, other autoimmune disease, pregnancy or lactation. The study based diagnoses on clinical symptoms, serum thyroxine and TRAb, thyroid ultrasound and orbital computed tomography. Looked up from germline, CDR1 is LGHNA and CDR2 is YSLEER. Trimming removed 0 bases from V and 3 bases from J, with 7 bases in between. This CDR3 has 14 amino acids. Study observations and caveats: Within blood appeared most thyroid clonotypes that had expanded above 0.001.

Authors of the study amplified TCR beta CDR3 regions from RNA transcripts. During a first-round RT-PCR of the TCR CDR3, the HTBI primer set was used. TCRdb recomputed calls from the multiplex PCR reads with MiXCR, one row per CDR3 protein. The table records about 200,000 distinct CDR3 sequences, about 16% of them present only once. Sequenced sample: blood. The V and J genes are TRBV4-3 and TRBJ2-3; D unresolved. The receptor was isolated from a man in his forties or fifties with Graves' hyperthyroidism. CDR3 sequence: CASSQDMGTDTQYF. In DNA form, the CDR3 reads TGCGCCAGCAGCCAAGATATGGGGACAGATACGCAGTATTTT.